These T cell receptor beta chains were read from a single sample in a study of T cells in Graves' hyperthyroidism and ophthalmopathy. TCRdb re-derived calls from the multiplex PCR reads in MiXCR, one entry per CDR3 protein. The table lists hundreds of thousands of distinct CDR3 sequences, roughly a sixth of them singletons. What was sequenced was blood. The receptors originated from a woman aged 18-29 years with Graves' ophthalmopathy. Each CDR3 is given with its conserved first and last residue. Each record gives: V gene, clone size, J gene, D gene, CDR3 DNA, CDR3 protein. A D gene is named only where the DNA matches it firmly. Where a row states a size, it is once, few, many or the class of an expanded clone; other rows omit it.

TRBV12-3/TRBV12-4	many	TRBJ1-5	TRBD1	TGTGCCAGCAGACAGGGGACGGGCAATCAGCCCCAGCATTTT	CASRQGTGNQPQHF
TRBV28	many	TRBJ1-5	.	TGTGCCAGCAGTTTAGTCTTGACACCGGGCCTACAGCCCCAGCATTTT	CASSLVLTPGLQPQHF
TRBV5-1	many	TRBJ1-4	.	TGCGCCAGCAGCCAGGACCAGGGACGAGGAGAAAAACTGTTTTTT	CASSQDQGRGEKLFF
TRBV7-8	many	TRBJ1-5	TRBD1	TGTGCCAGCAGCGTTGGGACAGGGGGCCGTGGGGGCAATCAGCCCCAGCATTTT	CASSVGTGGRGGNQPQHF
TRBV20-1	.	TRBJ2-1	TRBD2	TGCAGTGCTAGAGTTCCAGCGGGAGGCAATGAGCAGTTCTTC	CSARVPAGGNEQFF
TRBV7-2	many	TRBJ2-3	TRBD2	TGTGCCAGCAGCCCCCAAAGCGGGGGCCGCACAGATACGCAGTATTTT	CASSPQSGGRTDTQYF
TRBV7-2	.	TRBJ2-5	TRBD2	TGTGCCAGCAGCCTAACTAGCGGGTTCCAAGAGACCCAGTACTTC	CASSLTSGFQETQYF
TRBV27	few	TRBJ1-6	.	TGTGCCAGCAGTACGCCGACGGATGGCTATAATTCACCCCTCCACTTT	CASSTPTDGYNSPLHF
TRBV3-1	many	TRBJ1-2	TRBD1	TGTGCCAGCAGCCAACGGGCAGGGGGCGCAGGGGGCAACTATGGCTACACCTTC	CASSQRAGGAGGNYGYTF
TRBV3-1	many	TRBJ2-7	TRBD1	TGTGCCAGCAGCCAAAACGACAGGGGTGGCTCCTACGAGCAGTACTTC	CASSQNDRGGSYEQYF
TRBV7-6	.	TRBJ1-2	.	TGTGCCAGCAGCCGAGGGATCGGCTATGGCTACACCTTC	CASSRGIGYGYTF
TRBV7-9	many	TRBJ2-7	TRBD1	TGTGCCAGCGCCGACAGGGATTCCTACGAGCAGTACTTC	CASADRDSYEQYF
TRBV11-3	many	TRBJ2-1	TRBD2	TGTGCCAGCAGTGTCCGCACTAGCGGAGTGGAGGATGAGCAGTTCTTC	CASSVRTSGVEDEQFF
TRBV28	.	TRBJ1-2	.	TGTGCCAGCAGTGGGGGGAGGTCCGGGGAGGACTATGGCTACACCTTC	CASSGGRSGEDYGYTF
TRBV7-2	many	TRBJ2-1	TRBD1	TGTGCCAGCAGCAGCCCTAGGGACAGCGGTTCCTACAATGAGCAGTTCTTC	CASSSPRDSGSYNEQFF
TRBV6-5	few	TRBJ2-2	.	TGTGCCAGCAGTTACTCGGCCCCGGGCCAGGAGAAGAACACCGGGGAGCTGTTTTTT	CASSYSAPGQEKNTGELFF
TRBV30	.	TRBJ1-2	.	TGTGCCTGTAACAGAGACGGCTACACCTTC	CACNRDGYTF
TRBV6-2/TRBV6-3	.	TRBJ2-5	TRBD2	TGTGCCAGCAGTGTGCTAGCGGGAGATGAGACCCAGTACTTC	CASSVLAGDETQYF
TRBV2	many	TRBJ1-1	.	TGTGCCAGCAGTGGGCCTTACGACCGTGAAGCTTTCTTT	CASSGPYDREAFF
TRBV7-8	many	TRBJ2-7	.	TGTGCCAGCAGCTTAGAACTAGCCCAGTACGAGCAGTACTTC	CASSLELAQYEQYF
TRBV6-1	few	TRBJ2-7	.	TGTGCCAGGAAAACGGCGACCCGCTCCTACGAGCAGTACTTC	CARKTATRSYEQYF
TRBV12-3/TRBV12-4	few	TRBJ2-2	.	TGTGCCAGCAGTTTAATGGCGAACACCGGGGAGCTGTTTTTT	CASSLMANTGELFF
TRBV4-3	.	TRBJ1-2	.	TGCGCCAGCAGCCAAGAGCCGGCAGAGGCTAACTATGGCTACACCTTC	CASSQEPAEANYGYTF
TRBV6-2/TRBV6-3	.	TRBJ1-4	.	TGTGCCAGCACCAGATCAGATGAAAAACTGTTTTTT	CASTRSDEKLFF
TRBV10-3	many	TRBJ2-1	TRBD2	TGTGCCATCGGTGGACTAGCGGGAGGGTCCAGTGAGCAGTTCTTC	CAIGGLAGGSSEQFF
TRBV20-1	few	TRBJ1-3	TRBD1	TGCAGTGCCGTACCACAGGGGTACCAGAGGTCTGGAAACACCATATATTTT	CSAVPQGYQRSGNTIYF